The 15 T cell receptor beta chains given below trace back to one sample, sequenced in a study of T-cell reconstitution after alpha-beta-depleted transplantation in children. Unique molecular identifiers were incorporated when the TCRbeta library was constructed. In TCRdb, the PCR reads were re-called with MiXCR into one record per CDR3 protein. Altogether about 260,000 distinct CDR3 sequences are present, 11% being singletons, with the ten largest covering 23%. The specimen comprised peripheral blood, sampled 180 days after TCRalphabeta/CD19-depleted stem cell transplant. These receptors originate from a male patient aged 2 to 9 who had a stem cell transplant for chronic granulomatous disease, so the T cells may come from the graft donor.

This clonotype has at least ten counts. The V gene is TRBV3-1, the J gene TRBJ2-3; 14 bases align to TRBD2. CDR1 is LGHDT and CDR2 is YNNKEL in the germline V gene (reference sequence). The length of the CDR3 is 16 residues. After removal of 1 base from V and 6 bases from J, the junction contained 3 bases not matched to a gene. The CDR3 sequence is CASSQGLAGGRDTQYF. The DNA of the CDR3 is TGTGCCAGCAGCCAAGGACTAGCGGGGGGGAGGGATACGCAGTATTTT.

This clonotype has ten or more counts. This chain links TRBV5-1 with TRBJ1-1, with D possibly TRBD1 on 5 matching bases. Germline lookup yields CDR1 SGHRS and CDR2 YFSETQ. V lost 6 bases and J 3 bases, leaving 12 bases between the germline ends. The CDR3 contains 13 residues. The CDR3 is CASNPGEDTEAFF. The CDR3, as DNA: TGCGCCAGCAACCCGGGGGAGGACACTGAAGCTTTCTTT.

Concerning this clonotype itself: A much larger clone is a single base away; this may be a read error. The chain recombines TRBV7-9 with TRBJ2-7; possible D gene TRBD2, 5 bases. V shed 1 base and J shed 3 bases, with 16 bases lying between them. Germline CDR1 reads SEHNR; CDR2 reads FQNEAQ (reference sequence). The CDR3 has 16 residues. CDR3 DNA: TGTGCCAGCAGCTTAGTTATGAGTCTAGCTGGCTACGAGCAGTACTTC. Its translation is CASSLVMSLAGYEQYF.

This clonotype was counted many times. The V and J genes are TRBV29-1 and TRBJ2-7; 11 bases align to TRBD2. Germline CDR1 SQVTM, CDR2 ANQGSEA. V was clipped by 8 bases and J by 1 base; unmatched bases: 4. CDR3 length equals 13 residues. CDR3 bases: TGCAGCACATGGACTAGCGGGTCCTACGAGCAGTACTTC. Translation: CSTWTSGSYEQYF.

The V gene is TRBV23-1, the J gene TRBJ2-1; possible D gene TRBD1, 6 bases. TRBV23-1 falls under the ORF class, with uncertain function. The CDR3 length is 18 residues. V was trimmed by 7 bases and J by 0 bases, leaving 22 bases between them. CDR3 coding DNA: TGCGCCAGCAAAGACAGGAGCCACCCCGAGAGCTCCTACAATGAGCAGTTCTTC. Its translation: CASKDRSHPESSYNEQFF.

This clonotype showed up many times. The chain uses TRBV7-6 and TRBJ1-6; D gene uncertain. The CDR3 length is 12 residues. Deletions cut 0 bases from V and 7 bases from J, with 1 base between. CDR1 is SGHVS and CDR2 is FNYEAQ in the germline V gene. CDR3 sequence reads: CASSLANSPLHF. The CDR3 nucleotides are TGTGCCAGCAGCTTAGCAAATTCACCCCTCCACTTT.

This clonotype appeared many times. The CDR3 DNA sequence: TGCAGCGTTGTCCAGGGGAAAGATGAGCAGTTCTTC. Translation: CSVVQGKDEQFF. The V gene is TRBV29-1, the J gene TRBJ2-1; D is possibly TRBD1 (6 bases). The CDR3 is 12 amino acids. CDR1 and CDR2 from the germline V gene are SQVTM and ANQGSEA. The V end was cut by 4 bases, the J end by 8 bases, with 12 bases between.

The CDR3, as DNA: TGTGCCAGCAGCTTAGTAGGGGGACAGGGAGGAGATCAGCCCCAGCATTTT. Translated: CASSLVGGQGGDQPQHF. The chain combines TRBV7-9 with TRBJ1-5; 9 nucleotides align to TRBD1. The CDR3 spans 17 residues. Germline V lookup: CDR1 SEHNR, CDR2 FQNEAQ (reference sequence). V trimming: 1 base; J trimming: 5 bases; junction bases outside the gene matches: 9.

This clonotype was counted at least ten times. The chain joins TRBV20-1 to TRBJ1-3, with 8 positions matching TRBD1. Trimming at V came to 6 bases and at J to 4 bases, leaving 14 bases not matched to a gene. Germline CDR1 is DFQATT and CDR2 is SNEGSKA (reference sequence). The CDR3 extends over 16 amino acids. The CDR3 is CSAINPGQASGNTIYF. CDR3 coding DNA: TGCAGTGCAATCAACCCGGGACAGGCGTCGGGAAACACCATATATTTT.

The genes are TRBV6-1 and TRBJ2-7, with D perhaps TRBD1 (6 bases). From germline, CDR1 is MNHNS and CDR2 SASEGT. The CDR3 runs 15 residues. Between the trimmed V and J ends, which lost 2 bases and 5 bases, there was a span of 16 bases. The CDR3 reads CASSEYGDTSDEQYF. CDR3 DNA: TGTGCCAGCAGTGAATACGGGGACACCTCGGACGAGCAGTACTTC.

This clonotype has ten or more counts. Sequence at one end of the junction differs from germline and may be a read error. The genes are TRBV7-7 and TRBJ2-1; a weak D match, TRBD1 (6 bases). The CDR3 is 14 amino acids. CDR1 SSHAT and CDR2 FNYEAQ come from the germline V gene (reference sequence). The CDR3 region has the DNA TGTGCTAGCAGCTTAGGGGGATGGGACAATGAGCAGTTCTTC. Amino acid sequence: CASSLGGWDNEQFF. The variable domain in full, completed from reference TRBV7-7 and TRBJ2-1, reads GAGVSQSPRYKVTKRGQDVTLRCDPISSHATLYWYQQALGQGPEFLTYFNYEAQPDKSGLPSDRFSAERPEGSISTLTIQRTEQRDSAMYRCASSLGGWDNEQFFGPGTRLTVL.

This clonotype has a count of ten or more. The chain uses TRBV12-3 or TRBV12-4 and TRBJ2-3; 10 bases are a match to TRBD2. The trim removed 6 bases at V and 2 bases at J, leaving 11 bases unmatched. The CDR3 runs 17 residues. The CDR3 reads CASSRITSGIDTDTQYF. CDR3 DNA: TGTGCCAGCAGCCGGATTACTAGCGGGATCGACACAGATACGCAGTATTTT.

This clonotype was observed many times. The gene calls are TRBV27 and TRBJ1-5; D is ambiguous. CDR1 and CDR2 from the germline V gene are MNHEY and SMNVEV (reference sequence). The CDR3 runs 15 residues. Trimming pared 5 bases from V and 0 bases from J, leaving 11 bases between. CDR3 protein: CASSPQVYSNQPQHF. CDR3 DNA sequence: TGTGCCAGCAGTCCGCAGGTTTATAGCAATCAGCCCCAGCATTTT.

The table lists this clonotype with many counts. The CDR3 spells CASRTRDSPYEQYF. CDR3 in DNA: TGTGCCAGCAGGACCCGGGACAGCCCTTACGAGCAGTACTTC. The chain has TRBV12-3 or TRBV12-4 and TRBJ2-7; 7 bases fit TRBD1. The CDR3 runs to 14 residues. V lost 6 bases, J lost 4 bases, and 9 bases stayed unmatched.

There are many counts of this clonotype. The chain has TRBV19 and TRBJ2-1; 10 positions match TRBD2. The CDR3 has 16 residues. CDR1 is LNHDA and CDR2 is SQIVND in the germline V gene (reference sequence). V was clipped by 4 bases and J by 5 bases; unmatched bases: 8. This CDR3 is CASSTLSGRTNNEQFF. The CDR3 nucleotides are TGTGCCAGTAGTACCCTTAGCGGGAGGACAAACAATGAGCAGTTCTTC.